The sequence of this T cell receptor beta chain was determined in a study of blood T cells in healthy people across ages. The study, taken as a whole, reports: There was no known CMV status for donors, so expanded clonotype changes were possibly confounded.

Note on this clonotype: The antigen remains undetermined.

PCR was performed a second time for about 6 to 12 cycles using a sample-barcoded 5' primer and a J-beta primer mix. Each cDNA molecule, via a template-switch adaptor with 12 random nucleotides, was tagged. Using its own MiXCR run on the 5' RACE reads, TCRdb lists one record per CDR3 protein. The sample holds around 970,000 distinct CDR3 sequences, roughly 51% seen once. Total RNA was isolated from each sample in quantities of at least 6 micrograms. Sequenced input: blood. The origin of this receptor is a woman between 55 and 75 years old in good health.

The CDR3 region has the DNA TGTGCCAGCAGCTGGGGACTAGCGGGAGTGAGCTCCTACAATGAGCAGTTCTTC. This translates into CASSWGLAGVSSYNEQFF. The chain employs TRBV11-2 and TRBJ2-1; 14 nucleotides line up with TRBD2. The CDR3 is made up of 18 amino acids. From germline, CDR1 is SGHAT and CDR2 FQNNGV. J gave up 0 bases and V 4 bases, and 5 bases lay outside the gene matches.